The T cell receptor (beta chain) under discussion was sequenced for a study of T cell responses to AZD1222 COVID-19 vaccine. Findings and limits, study-wide: Without day 14 samples, only post-peak T cell repertoires were studied. Epitopes outside B.1.351 and B.1.1.7 mutated regions reportedly drew nearly half of spike TCRs. Spike was spanned by vaccine-associated CD4 TCRs, with dominance at 160-218 and 743-854.

With respect to this clone: What it recognizes is unknown.

Method: immunoSEQ multiplex PCR; TCRdb's copy keeps in-frame clones and lacks some. In the table there are about 130,000 clones, 85% to 95% of which are singletons. The V gene's germline CDR1 is LGHNT and CDR2 FRNRAP. The CDR3 totals 12 residues. Trimming pared 3 bases from V and 5 bases from J, leaving 5 bases between. This TCR was sampled from an adult in good health. The chain employs TRBV12-5 and TRBJ1-5; no reliable D call. This material consisted of peripheral blood, taken on day 0 of AZD1222 vaccination. CDR3 coding DNA: TGTGCTAGTGGTTTCGGGGATCAGCCCCAGCATTTT. Protein sequence: CASGFGDQPQHF. The full variable domain, its missing parts supplied by reference TRBV12-5 and TRBJ1-5, is DARVTQTPRHKVTEMGQEVTMRCQPILGHNTVFWYRQTMMQGLELLAYFRNRAPLDDSGMPKDRFSAEMPDATLATLKIQPSEPRDSAVYFCASGFGDQPQHFGDGTRLSIL.